The 2 T cell receptor beta chains in this list originate from one sample, sequenced in a study of beta chain features in type 1 diabetes. Overall study results and limits: In all four CD4+ subsets, TCRB CDR3 length was significantly, moderately reduced in type 1 diabetes.

No antigens are known for them. The investigators reverse transcribed all of the isolated RNA, so they sequenced expressed TCRB transcripts. TCRdb's copy holds only in-frame clones and misses some; the assay was immunoSEQ multiplex PCR. This sample carries a few hundred thousand clones, approximately 25% of them seen once, and the ten largest clones take around 0.013%. Material for sequencing was naive CD4+ T cells from blood. These receptors all stem from a woman aged 25 to 39 with type 1 diabetes.

This clone turned up a few times. J is TRBJ1-1 and V is TRBV30; possibly TRBD1 for D (6 bases). The V gene lost 7 bases and the J gene lost 4 bases, with 16 bases spanning the gap. This CDR3 has 13 residues. Germline CDR1 reads GTSNPN; CDR2 reads SVGIG (reference sequence). In DNA, the CDR3 is TGTGCCTCAAATCAGGGGAGGGGCACTGAAGCTTTCTTT. It yields the protein CASNQGRGTEAFF.

The chain employs TRBV28 and TRBJ2-7; possible D gene TRBD2, 6 bases. This CDR3 spans 15 amino acids. Trimming took off 4 bases at V and 0 bases at J, with 13 bases between the two ends. The germline CDR1 and CDR2 sequences are MDHEN and SYDVKM. The CDR3 coding sequence is TGTGCCAGCAGTTGGGACTTTGAGGCCTCCTACGAGCAGTACTTC. Its translation is CASSWDFEASYEQYF.